These 22 T cell receptor beta chains came from one sample sequenced in a study of cytomegalovirus exposure and HLA in healthy donors. PCR amplification relied on 60 Vbeta primers (plus 13 Jbeta primers). Some clones are missing from TCRdb's copy, which holds only in-frame ones; the method was immunoSEQ multiplex PCR. Among about 150,000 clones listed, roughly 67% were seen once. Sequencing was done on a sample of PBMCs. The receptor source for this set is a woman aged 18-30 years in good health and CMV-seropositive.

Here the CDR3 reads CASSLDGGSGNTIYF. Here the CDR3 DNA reads TGCGCCAGCAGCCTCGATGGGGGGTCTGGAAACACCATATATTTT. The chain employs TRBV5-1 and TRBJ1-3; a possible D gene is TRBD1 (5 bases). Trimming removed 4 bases at V and 1 base at J, with 12 bases between. The length of the CDR3 is 15 residues. CDR1 SGHRS and CDR2 YFSETQ come from the germline V gene.

This chain links TRBV2 with TRBJ1-1; 7 bases map to TRBD1. V was pared by 6 bases and J by 2 bases, with 6 bases of the junction left unmatched. Germline CDR1 and CDR2: SNHLY and FYNNEI. This CDR3 is 14 amino acids long. In DNA, the CDR3 is TGTGCCAGCAGACGACAGGGCGCAAACACTGAAGCTTTCTTT. This translates into CASRRQGANTEAFF.

The chain recombines TRBV27 with TRBJ2-1, with D uncertain. V was cut by 6 bases and J by 2 bases, with 11 bases left in between. Germline V gene data show CDR1 as MNHEY and CDR2 as SMNVEV (reference sequence). The CDR3 covers 14 residues. DNA for the CDR3: TGTGCCAGCAGCCTAACGGCGGCCTACAATGAGCAGTTCTTC. Translating it yields CASSLTAAYNEQFF.

This clone appeared a single time. This sequence joins TRBV27 and TRBJ2-5; D perhaps matches TRBD2 (5 bases). The CDR3 is 15 amino acids. Germline values: CDR1 MNHEY, CDR2 SMNVEV (reference sequence). Trimming shortened V by 6 bases and J by 0 bases, and 14 bases separated the two germline ends. The CDR3 sequence: CASSPVAGHQETQYF. CDR3 sequence (DNA): TGTGCCAGCAGCCCAGTGGCGGGCCACCAAGAGACCCAGTACTTC.

This rearrangement joins TRBV5-4 to TRBJ2-7, with a possible D match to TRBD1 (5 bases). V was cut by 4 bases and J by 0 bases, with 17 bases left in between. CDR1 and CDR2 from the germline V gene are SGHNT and YYREEE (reference sequence). CDR3 length: 16 amino acids. DNA for the CDR3: TGTGCCAGCAGCCGACAACTTTATGGGGCCTCCTACGAGCAGTACTTC. Translating it yields CASSRQLYGASYEQYF.

The chain joins TRBV19 to TRBJ1-6; the match to TRBD1 covers 8 bases. Germline CDR1 reads LNHDA; CDR2 reads SQIVND (reference sequence). Trimming removed 5 bases from V and 4 bases from J; junction bases left unmatched: 7. The CDR3 runs to 16 residues. CDR3 sequence reads: CASSSTRQGYNSPLHF. Written as DNA, the CDR3 is TGTGCCAGTAGTTCGACACGACAGGGGTATAATTCACCCCTCCACTTT.

The V and J genes are TRBV15 and TRBJ1-2, with D tentatively TRBD1 (5 bases). The V and J ends lost 1 base and 4 bases respectively, with 19 bases between them. The germline V gene has CDR1 LNHNV and CDR2 YYDKDF (reference sequence). The CDR3 is made up of 17 amino acids. This CDR3 is CATSRGGGTAAPYGYTF. The CDR3 DNA sequence: TGTGCCACCAGCAGAGGGGGAGGGACCGCGGCGCCCTATGGCTACACCTTC.

The chain is built from TRBV29-1 and TRBJ1-1; perhaps TRBD1 as D (5 bases). Germline V gene lookup returns CDR1 SQVTM and CDR2 ANQGSEA. The CDR3 sequence is 11 residues long. The CDR3 spells CGGIETDKAFF. The CDR3 region has the DNA TGCGGGGGGATCGAGACAGATAAAGCTTTCTTT.

The chain recombines TRBV4-3 with TRBJ1-3; TRBD1 is a possible D gene (5 bases). The germline CDR1 and CDR2 sequences are LGHNA and YSLEER. V was trimmed by 2 bases and J by 3 bases, leaving 14 bases between them. The CDR3 has 16 amino acids. The CDR3 nucleotides are TGCGCCAGCAGCCAATCGGCAGGGAAGGGTGGAAACACCATATATTTT. It codes for CASSQSAGKGGNTIYF.

The V and J genes are TRBV7-6 and TRBJ2-1, with TRBD2 as a possible D gene (6 bases). This CDR3 contains 14 residues. Germline V gives CDR1 SGHVS, CDR2 FNYEAQ. V lost 1 base and J 10 bases, leaving 14 bases between the germline ends. CDR3 residues: CASSLETRRDEQFF. The CDR3 coding sequence is TGTGCCAGCAGCTTAGAGACTAGAAGGGACGAGCAGTTCTTC.

The J gene is TRBJ2-7, the V gene TRBV9, with a possible D match to TRBD2 (6 bases). The V end was cut by 3 bases, the J end by 2 bases, with 15 bases between. The CDR3 runs 15 residues. Germline CDR1 reads SGDLS; CDR2 reads YYNGEE. This CDR3 reads CASSAGPGGTYEQYF. CDR3 nucleotides: TGTGCCAGCAGCGCGGGGCCCGGGGGTACCTACGAGCAGTACTTC.

This clone was counted once. The chain links TRBV27 to TRBJ1-1, with D maybe TRBD1 (5 bases). This CDR3 spans 14 amino acids. Deletions cut 5 bases from V and 2 bases from J, with 12 bases between. Germline-derived CDR1 and CDR2 are MNHEY and SMNVEV (reference sequence). The CDR3 loop is CASSPTGGNTEAFF. DNA of the CDR3: TGTGCCAGCAGTCCGACCGGGGGAAACACTGAAGCTTTCTTT.

This clone was detected only once. For the CDR3, the DNA is TGTGCCAGCAGCGCCGGGGGCACCGGGGAGCTGTTTTTT. This translates into CASSAGGTGELFF. V gene TRBV7-3 combines with J gene TRBJ2-2; tentative D call: TRBD2 (6 bases). CDR1 is SGHTA, CDR2 FQGTGA, per germline. Trimming left V 5 bases short and J 4 bases short, with 8 bases between. CDR3 length: 13 amino acids.

Comment on this clone: One end of the junction varies from germline; a read error may be responsible. This chain connects TRBV2 to TRBJ2-1, with TRBD2 as a possible D gene (5 bases). From germline, CDR1 is SNHLY and CDR2 FYNNEI. This CDR3 spans 14 amino acids. CDR3 region: CASRPGSSFNEQFF. Written as DNA, the CDR3 is TGTGCCAGCAGGCCGGGAAGTTCCTTCAATGAGCAGTTCTTC.

The V gene is TRBV27, the J gene TRBJ2-1; D is perhaps TRBD2 (5 bases). The CDR3 loop spans 14 amino acids. Per germline, CDR1 MNHEY and CDR2 SMNVEV (reference sequence). Trimming pared 5 bases from V and 6 bases from J, leaving 14 bases between. The CDR3 loop reads CASSLIVGVNEQFF. The CDR3 nucleotides read TGTGCCAGCAGTCTGATAGTCGGGGTCAATGAGCAGTTCTTC.

The gene calls are TRBV5-5 and TRBJ1-1; D is uncertain. Germline CDR1 is SGHKS and CDR2 is YYEKEE (reference sequence). V was shortened by 1 base and J by 0 bases, with 7 bases between the two germline ends. This CDR3 region has 14 residues. CDR3 DNA: TGTGCCAGCAGCTTGAATCCCATGAACACTGAAGCTTTCTTT. This gives the protein CASSLNPMNTEAFF.

This clone showed up just a few times. The chain couples TRBV19 to TRBJ1-2; D gene uncertain. The CDR3 sequence is 11 residues long. Germline CDR1 is LNHDA and CDR2 is SQIVND (reference sequence). Trimming took 2 bases from V and 11 from J, leaving 9 bases between them. The CDR3 DNA sequence: TGTGCCAGTAGTATACAGGCCTCGTACACCTTC. Residues: CASSIQASYTF.

V is TRBV15 and J is TRBJ2-5; D unclear. The germline V and J ends were trimmed by 0 bases and 5 bases, with 4 bases remaining between them. This CDR3 region has 12 residues. Looked up from germline, CDR1 is LNHNV and CDR2 is YYDKDF (reference sequence). CDR3 nucleotides: TGTGCCACCAGCAGAGATATGGAGACCCAGTACTTC. Amino acids: CATSRDMETQYF.

This chain joins TRBV7-9 and TRBJ2-5, with a tentative D call TRBD1 (6 bases). Per germline, CDR1 SEHNR and CDR2 FQNEAQ (reference sequence). There are 14 residues in the CDR3. V was trimmed by 3 bases and J by 2 bases, leaving 10 bases between them. In DNA, the CDR3 is TGTGCCAGCAGCTTCACAGGGCGACAAGAGACCCAGTACTTC. It translates to CASSFTGRQETQYF.

This rearrangement joins TRBV27 to TRBJ2-3; possible D gene TRBD2, 5 bases. The CDR3 loop spans 16 amino acids. Trimming took 3 bases from V and 3 from J, leaving 16 bases between them. The germline CDR1 and CDR2 sequences are MNHEY and SMNVEV (reference sequence). The CDR3 nucleotides are TGTGCCAGCAGTTTCTTGGCGGAAGAGGGTACAGATACGCAGTATTTT. Protein product: CASSFLAEEGTDTQYF.

The rearrangement links TRBV2 to TRBJ1-2, with 10 nucleotides matching TRBD1. The CDR3 spans 15 residues. The germline V gene encodes CDR1 SNHLY and CDR2 FYNNEI. V gave up 6 bases and J gave up 7 bases; unmatched junction bases: 11. CDR3 coding DNA: TGTGCCAGCAGACTCGACAGGGGGCTTCCCTGTGGCTACACCTTC. This codes for CASRLDRGLPCGYTF.

The genes are TRBV30 and TRBJ1-5; TRBD1 agrees at 9 bases. From germline, CDR1 is GTSNPN and CDR2 SVGIG (reference sequence). The CDR3 extends over 16 amino acids. The V gene end was trimmed by 2 bases and the J gene end by 7 bases; junction bases not matched to a gene: 12. The CDR3 loop is CAWSRYFDRGNQPQHF. CDR3 DNA sequence: TGTGCCTGGAGTAGGTATTTCGACAGGGGGAACCAGCCCCAGCATTTT.